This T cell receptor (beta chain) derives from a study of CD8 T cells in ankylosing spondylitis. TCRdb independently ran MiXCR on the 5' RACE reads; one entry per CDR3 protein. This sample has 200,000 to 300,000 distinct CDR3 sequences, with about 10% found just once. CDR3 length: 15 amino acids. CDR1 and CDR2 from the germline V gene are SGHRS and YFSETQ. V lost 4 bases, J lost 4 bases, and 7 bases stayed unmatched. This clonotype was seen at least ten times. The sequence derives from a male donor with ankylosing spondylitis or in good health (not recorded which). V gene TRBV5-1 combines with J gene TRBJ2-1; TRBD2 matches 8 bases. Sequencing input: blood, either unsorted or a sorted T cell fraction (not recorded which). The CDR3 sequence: CASSQAGGKYNEQFF. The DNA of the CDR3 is TGCGCCAGCAGCCAGGCGGGGGGAAAGTACAATGAGCAGTTCTTC.